These T cell receptor beta chains were read from a single sample in a study of blood T cell repertoires in COVID-19. The method was immunoSEQ multiplex PCR; TCRdb's version includes in-frame clones alone and lacks a portion of them. The repertoire holds about 670,000 clones, with about 90% as singletons. The sequenced sample consisted of peripheral blood. All receptors come from a woman between 18 and 29 years old with acute or convalescent COVID-19. Each CDR3 is given with its conserved first and last residue. A D gene is named only where the DNA matches it firmly. Clone size, where shown, is once, few, many, or a class for clones that have expanded.

D	size	V	J	CDR3	DNA
TRBD1	-	TRBV5-4	TRBJ1-1	CASSSQGALRTEAFF	TGTGCCAGCAGCTCCCAGGGGGCCCTGCGCACTGAAGCTTTCTTT
TRBD1	-	TRBV6-5	TRBJ1-2	CASSPSRGIGYTF	TGTGCCAGCAGCCCATCCAGGGGGATCGGCTACACCTTC
-	-	TRBV7-3	TRBJ1-1	CASSLNGRKAGTEAFF	TGTGCCAGCAGCTTAAACGGGCGCAAAGCGGGAACTGAAGCTTTCTTT
TRBD1	once	TRBV19	TRBJ1-2	CASSMATGGNYGYTF	TGTGCCAGTAGTATGGCTACAGGGGGAAACTATGGCTACACCTTC
TRBD2	-	TRBV7-3	TRBJ2-1	CASFAGGLEQFF	TGTGCCAGCTTTGCGGGGGGGCTTGAGCAGTTCTTC
TRBD2	-	TRBV18	TRBJ2-3	CASSPTSGDNTQYF	TGTGCCAGCTCACCTACTAGCGGGGATAATACGCAGTATTTT
-	-	TRBV5-4	TRBJ2-2	CASSLRAVTGELFF	TGTGCCAGCAGCTTGAGAGCGGTCACCGGGGAGCTGTTTTTT
-	-	TRBV5-1	TRBJ2-7	CASSLVAGSSYEQYF	TGCGCCAGCAGCTTGGTTGCAGGTTCCTCCTACGAGCAGTACTTC
-	-	TRBV30	TRBJ1-1	CAWNPSRGDTEAFF	TGTGCCTGGAACCCCTCGAGAGGCGACACTGAAGCTTTCTTT
-	-	TRBV6-5	TRBJ1-2	CASTLRGTHYGYTF	TGTGCCAGCACCCTAAGGGGGACGCACTATGGCTACACCTTC
TRBD1	once	TRBV5-3	TRBJ1-4	CARSFRTGGSNEKLFF	TGTGCCAGAAGCTTCCGGACAGGAGGATCTAATGAAAAACTGTTTTTT
-	-	TRBV9	TRBJ2-4	CASSGSGNIQYF	TGTGCCAGTTCAGGTTCGGGGAACATTCAGTACTTC
-	-	TRBV19	TRBJ1-5	CASTKAGDSNQPQHF	TGTGCCAGTACTAAAGCAGGGGATAGCAATCAGCCCCAGCATTTT
-	-	TRBV7-3	TRBJ2-3	CASRSPGTDTQYF	TGTGCCAGCAGGTCCCCAGGCACAGATACGCAGTATTTT
-	-	TRBV19	TRBJ2-6	CASSLGVSGANVLTF	TGTGCCAGTAGCCTGGGAGTCTCTGGGGCCAACGTCCTGACTTTC
TRBD1	-	TRBV9	TRBJ1-2	CASSQYDRGAYGYTF	TGTGCCAGTTCCCAGTACGACAGGGGTGCCTATGGCTACACCTTC
-	once	TRBV6-2/TRBV6-3	TRBJ1-1	CASSPPMGGAFF	TGTGCCAGCAGTCCCCCGATGGGGGGAGCTTTCTTT
-	-	TRBV5-4	TRBJ2-1	CASSLGSGDEQFF	TGTGCCAGCAGCTTGGGGAGTGGCGATGAGCAGTTCTTC
-	-	TRBV24-1	TRBJ1-2	CATSDLFGGGYTF	TGTGCCACCAGTGATTTGTTCGGGGGTGGCTACACCTTC
TRBD1	-	TRBV3-1/TRBV3-2	TRBJ1-1	CASSRDRGFEVTEAFF	TGTGCCAGCAGCCGGGACAGGGGGTTTGAGGTCACTGAAGCTTTCTTT
-	-	TRBV30	TRBJ2-1	CAWSQDSSYNEQFF	TGTGCCTGGAGCCAGGATAGCTCCTACAATGAGCAGTTCTTC
-	-	TRBV5-1	TRBJ2-1	CASSLRGDEQFF	TGCGCCAGCAGCTTGCGAGGAGATGAGCAGTTCTTC
-	once	TRBV5-6	TRBJ1-1	CASSLVGGASTEAFF	TGTGCCAGCAGCTTGGTGGGGGGAGCGAGCACTGAAGCTTTCTTT
-	few	TRBV29-1	TRBJ1-1	CSHSGGGRTEAFF	TGCAGCCACTCCGGGGGGGGAAGGACTGAAGCTTTCTTT
TRBD2	-	TRBV7-6	TRBJ2-7	CASSGSGGTSYEQYF	TGTGCCAGCAGCGGTAGCGGGGGTACCTCCTACGAGCAGTACTTC
-	-	TRBV2	TRBJ1-6	CASSRGGFLNSPLHF	TGTGCCAGCAGTCGAGGAGGGTTCCTCAATTCACCCCTCCACTTT
-	-	TRBV27	TRBJ1-5	CASRAQGQPQHF	TGTGCCAGCAGGGCTCAGGGTCAGCCCCAGCATTTT
TRBD1	-	TRBV4-1	TRBJ1-5	CASSQAGGGNQPQHF	TGCGCCAGCAGCCAAGCAGGGGGAGGCAATCAGCCCCAGCATTTT
-	-	TRBV9	TRBJ2-1	CASSGGDEQFF	TGTGCCAGCAGCGGGGGGGATGAGCAGTTCTTC
-	-	TRBV30	TRBJ1-1	CAWRLVRNTEAFF	TGTGCCTGGAGATTAGTAAGGAACACTGAAGCTTTCTTT
-	few	TRBV15	TRBJ1-1	CATSRDRWTEAFF	TGTGCCACCAGCAGAGATCGGTGGACTGAAGCTTTCTTT
TRBD2	-	TRBV5-1	TRBJ2-2	CASSPGLVNTGELFF	TGCGCCAGCAGCCCCGGACTAGTTAACACCGGGGAGCTGTTTTTT
-	-	TRBV1	TRBJ1-3	CTSSPGQGKGNTIYF	TGCACCAGCAGCCCCGGACAGGGGAAAGGAAACACCATATATTTT
TRBD2	-	TRBV9	TRBJ2-1	CASCSGGSPEQFF	TGTGCCAGCTGTAGCGGGGGATCCCCTGAGCAGTTCTTC
TRBD1	-	TRBV3-1/TRBV3-2	TRBJ2-7	CASSHGTGGAYEQYF	TGTGCCAGCAGCCACGGGACAGGGGGTGCCTACGAGCAGTACTTC
-	-	TRBV21-1	TRBJ1-6	CASSMGQGGSPLHF	TGTGCCAGCAGCATGGGACAGGGAGGGTCACCCCTCCACTTT
-	-	TRBV4-1	TRBJ2-7	CASSHSGYGYEQYF	TGCGCCAGCAGCCATTCCGGGTATGGCTACGAGCAGTACTTC
-	-	TRBV7-9	TRBJ2-6	CASSRQGQPGANVLTF	TGTGCCAGCAGCCGACAAGGACAGCCTGGGGCCAACGTCCTGACTTTC
-	-	TRBV9	TRBJ2-3	CASSVRRGEADTQYF	TGTGCCAGCAGCGTACGGAGGGGCGAGGCAGATACGCAGTATTTT
TRBD1	-	TRBV3-1/TRBV3-2	TRBJ1-5	CASSQDFPQGGQPQHF	TGTGCCAGCAGCCAAGATTTCCCCCAGGGGGGACAGCCCCAGCATTTT
TRBD1	-	TRBV4-1	TRBJ2-7	CASSQVTTGQGYEQYF	TGCGCCAGCAGCCAAGTTACTACGGGACAGGGATACGAGCAGTACTTC
-	-	TRBV19	TRBJ1-2	CAAYGYTF	TGTGCCGCGTATGGCTACACCTTC
TRBD1	-	TRBV4-1	TRBJ1-1	CASKGPGQSRSEAFF	TGCGCCAGCAAGGGGCCGGGACAGTCTCGTTCTGAAGCTTTCTTT
TRBD1	once	TRBV29-1	TRBJ2-5	CSVEDFEGAQETQYF	TGCAGCGTTGAAGATTTCGAGGGGGCACAAGAGACCCAGTACTTC
-	-	TRBV29-1	TRBJ2-2	CSVMGPTANTGELFF	TGCAGCGTCATGGGCCCGACAGCGAACACCGGGGAGCTGTTTTTT
-	-	TRBV10-3	TRBJ2-2	CAISEGGGFGELFF	TGTGCCATCAGTGAAGGAGGGGGCTTCGGGGAGCTGTTTTTT
-	-	TRBV13	TRBJ1-1	CASSFLRGTEAFF	TGTGCCAGCAGCTTTTTACGGGGCACTGAAGCTTTCTTT
TRBD1	-	TRBV7-8	TRBJ1-3	CASSWGQNSGNTIYF	TGTGCCAGCAGCTGGGGACAGAACTCTGGAAACACCATATATTTT
-	-	TRBV5-1	TRBJ1-5	CASSRGGGNQPQHF	TGCGCCAGCAGCAGGGGGGGTGGAAATCAGCCCCAGCATTTT
-	few	TRBV19	TRBJ1-3	CASSAGTNSGNTIYF	TGTGCCAGTAGCGCCGGGACAAACTCTGGAAACACCATATATTTT
TRBD1	-	TRBV20-1	TRBJ1-2	CSASPDRGGSGGYTF	TGCAGTGCTAGTCCCGACAGGGGAGGGTCGGGTGGCTACACCTTC
-	once	TRBV19	TRBJ1-6	CASSIGLRQGLSSYNSPLHF	TGTGCCAGTAGTATAGGATTGCGGCAGGGCCTGAGCTCCTATAATTCACCCCTCCACTTT
TRBD2	-	TRBV2	TRBJ2-5	CASSVGLAPIQETQYF	TGTGCCAGCAGTGTCGGACTAGCCCCAATACAAGAGACCCAGTACTTC
TRBD2	-	TRBV10-3	TRBJ2-1	CAISDPFSSGLAYNEQFF	TGTGCCATCAGTGACCCCTTTAGTAGCGGGCTAGCCTACAATGAGCAGTTCTTC
TRBD1	once	TRBV30	TRBJ2-2	CAWSVRTGGELFF	TGTGCCTGGAGTGTTCGGACAGGTGGGGAGCTGTTTTTT
-	-	TRBV25-1	TRBJ1-1	CASSEYDKPRGNTEAFF	TGTGCCAGCAGTGAATATGATAAGCCGCGGGGTAACACTGAAGCTTTCTTT